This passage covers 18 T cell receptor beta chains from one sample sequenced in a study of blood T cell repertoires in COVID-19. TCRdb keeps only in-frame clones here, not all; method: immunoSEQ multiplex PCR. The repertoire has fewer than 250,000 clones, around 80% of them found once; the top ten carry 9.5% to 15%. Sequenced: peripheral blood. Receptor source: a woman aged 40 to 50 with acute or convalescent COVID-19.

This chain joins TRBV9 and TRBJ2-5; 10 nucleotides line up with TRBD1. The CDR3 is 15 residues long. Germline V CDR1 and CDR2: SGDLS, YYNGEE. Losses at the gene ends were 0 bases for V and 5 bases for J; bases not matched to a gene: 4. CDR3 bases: TGTGCCAGCAGCGTAGTGGCGACAGGGGGCGAGACCCAGTACTTC. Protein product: CASSVVATGGETQYF.

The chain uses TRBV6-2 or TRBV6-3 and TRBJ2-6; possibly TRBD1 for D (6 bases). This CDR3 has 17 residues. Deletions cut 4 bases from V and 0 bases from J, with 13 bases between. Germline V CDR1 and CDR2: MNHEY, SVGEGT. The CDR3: CASSLHRVSSGANVLTF. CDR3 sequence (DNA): TGTGCCAGCAGTTTGCACAGGGTTAGCTCTGGGGCCAACGTCCTGACTTTC.

This CDR3 reads CASSLGGTTNEKLFF. The DNA of the CDR3 is TGTGCCAGCAGCTTGGGAGGGACAACTAATGAAAAACTGTTTTTT. The chain is built from TRBV5-4 and TRBJ1-4, with D uncertain. Per the germline V gene, CDR1 is SGHNT and CDR2 is YYREEE (reference sequence). Trimming shortened V by 0 bases and J by 0 bases, and 6 bases separated the two germline ends. The CDR3 is made up of 15 amino acids.

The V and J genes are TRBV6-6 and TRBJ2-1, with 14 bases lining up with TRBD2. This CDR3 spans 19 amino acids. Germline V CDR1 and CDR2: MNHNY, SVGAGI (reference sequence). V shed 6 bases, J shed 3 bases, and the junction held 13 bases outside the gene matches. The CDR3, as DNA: TGTGCCAGCAGCTCCAGAGGACTAGCGGGAGGCGCCAGCTACAATGAGCAGTTCTTC. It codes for CASSSRGLAGGASYNEQFF.

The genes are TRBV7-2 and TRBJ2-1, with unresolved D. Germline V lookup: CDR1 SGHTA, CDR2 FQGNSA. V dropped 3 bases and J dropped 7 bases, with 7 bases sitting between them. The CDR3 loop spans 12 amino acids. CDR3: CASSLSINEQFF. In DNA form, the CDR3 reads TGTGCCAGCAGCTTGAGTATAAATGAGCAGTTCTTC.

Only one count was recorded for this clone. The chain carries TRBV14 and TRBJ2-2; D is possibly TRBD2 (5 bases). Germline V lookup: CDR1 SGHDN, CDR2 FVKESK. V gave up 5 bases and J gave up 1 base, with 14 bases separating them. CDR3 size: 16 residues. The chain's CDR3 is CASSSLLGLNTGELFF. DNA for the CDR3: TGTGCCAGCAGCTCCTTACTAGGCCTGAACACCGGGGAGCTGTTTTTT.

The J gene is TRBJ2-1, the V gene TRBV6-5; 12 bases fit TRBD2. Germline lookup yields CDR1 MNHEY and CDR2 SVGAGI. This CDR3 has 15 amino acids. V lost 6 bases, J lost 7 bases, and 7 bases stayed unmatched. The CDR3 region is CASRALAGGPNEQFF. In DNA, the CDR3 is TGTGCCAGCAGAGCTCTAGCGGGAGGGCCTAATGAGCAGTTCTTC.

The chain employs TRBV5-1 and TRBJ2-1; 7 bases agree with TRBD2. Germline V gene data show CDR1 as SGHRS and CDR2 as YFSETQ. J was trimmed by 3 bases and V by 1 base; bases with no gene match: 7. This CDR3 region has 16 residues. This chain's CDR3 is CASSLLAGGGYNEQFF. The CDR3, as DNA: TGCGCCAGCAGCTTGTTGGCCGGCGGGGGCTACAATGAGCAGTTCTTC.

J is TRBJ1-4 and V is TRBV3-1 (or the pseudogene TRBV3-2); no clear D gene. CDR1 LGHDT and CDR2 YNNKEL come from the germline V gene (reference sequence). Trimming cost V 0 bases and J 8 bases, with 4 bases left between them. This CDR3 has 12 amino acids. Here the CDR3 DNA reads TGTGCCAGCAGCCAAGAGCGGGAAAAACTGTTTTTT. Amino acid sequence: CASSQEREKLFF.

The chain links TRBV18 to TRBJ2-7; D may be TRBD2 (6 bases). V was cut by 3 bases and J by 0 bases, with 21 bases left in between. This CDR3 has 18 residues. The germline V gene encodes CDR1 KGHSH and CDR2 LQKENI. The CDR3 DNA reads TGTGCCAGCTCACCCCGAAATACGGGGGTAACCATCTCCTACGAGCAGTACTTC. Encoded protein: CASSPRNTGVTISYEQYF.

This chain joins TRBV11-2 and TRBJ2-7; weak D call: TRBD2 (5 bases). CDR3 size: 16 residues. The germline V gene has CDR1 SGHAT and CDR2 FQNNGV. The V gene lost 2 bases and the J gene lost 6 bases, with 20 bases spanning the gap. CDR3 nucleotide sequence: TGTGCCAGCAGCTTATCTCCCACGGAGGATGGAGCCGAGCAGTACTTC. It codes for CASSLSPTEDGAEQYF.

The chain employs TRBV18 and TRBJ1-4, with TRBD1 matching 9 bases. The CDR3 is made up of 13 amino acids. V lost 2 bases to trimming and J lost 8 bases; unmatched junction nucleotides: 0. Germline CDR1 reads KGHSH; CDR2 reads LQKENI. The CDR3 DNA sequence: TGTGCCAGCTCACCAACAGGGGGCGAAAAACTGTTTTTT. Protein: CASSPTGGEKLFF.

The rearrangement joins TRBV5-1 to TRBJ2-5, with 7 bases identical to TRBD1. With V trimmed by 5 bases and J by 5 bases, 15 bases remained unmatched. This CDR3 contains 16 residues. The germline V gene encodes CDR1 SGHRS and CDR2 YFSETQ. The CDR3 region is CASRKTGTDFGETQYF. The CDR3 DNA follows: TGCGCCAGCAGAAAAACCGGGACAGACTTTGGGGAGACCCAGTACTTC. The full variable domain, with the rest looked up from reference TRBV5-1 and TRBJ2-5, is KAGVTQTPRYLIKTRGQQVTLSCSPISGHRSVSWYQQTPGQGLQFLFEYFSETQRNKGNFPGRFSGRQFSNSRSEMNVSTLELGDSALYLCASRKTGTDFGETQYFGPGTRLLVL.

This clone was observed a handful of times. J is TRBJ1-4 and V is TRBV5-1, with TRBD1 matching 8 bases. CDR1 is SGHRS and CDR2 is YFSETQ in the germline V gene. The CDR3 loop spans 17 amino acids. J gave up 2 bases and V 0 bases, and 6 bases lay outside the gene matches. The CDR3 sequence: CASSLADRVGTNEKLFF. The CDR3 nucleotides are TGCGCCAGCAGCTTGGCGGACAGGGTAGGGACTAATGAAAAACTGTTTTTT.

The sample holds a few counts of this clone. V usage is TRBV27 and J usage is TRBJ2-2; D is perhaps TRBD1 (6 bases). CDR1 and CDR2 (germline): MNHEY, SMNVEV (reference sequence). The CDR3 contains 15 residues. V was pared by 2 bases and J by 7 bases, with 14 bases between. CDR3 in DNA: TGTGCCAGCAGTTTAAACTGGGGGCGGAACGGGGAGCTGTTTTTT. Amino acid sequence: CASSLNWGRNGELFF.

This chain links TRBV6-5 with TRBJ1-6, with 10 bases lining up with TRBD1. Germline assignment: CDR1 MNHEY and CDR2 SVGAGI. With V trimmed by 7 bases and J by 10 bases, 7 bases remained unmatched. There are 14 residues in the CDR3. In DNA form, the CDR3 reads TGTGCCAGCACCCGGACAGGGGGAAGGTCACCCCTCCACTTT. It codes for CASTRTGGRSPLHF.

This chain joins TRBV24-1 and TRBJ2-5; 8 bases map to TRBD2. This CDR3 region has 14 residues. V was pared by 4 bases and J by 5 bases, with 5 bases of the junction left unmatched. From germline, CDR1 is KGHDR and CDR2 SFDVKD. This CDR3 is CATSEPAGAETQYF. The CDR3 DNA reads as TGTGCCACCAGTGAGCCAGCGGGAGCTGAGACCCAGTACTTC.

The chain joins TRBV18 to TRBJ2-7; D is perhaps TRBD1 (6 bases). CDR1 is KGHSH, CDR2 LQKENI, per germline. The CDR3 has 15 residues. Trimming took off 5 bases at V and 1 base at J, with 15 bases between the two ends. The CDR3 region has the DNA TGTGCCAGCTCATCGCTAGGAACAGGGTCCTACGAGCAGTACTTC. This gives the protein CASSSLGTGSYEQYF.